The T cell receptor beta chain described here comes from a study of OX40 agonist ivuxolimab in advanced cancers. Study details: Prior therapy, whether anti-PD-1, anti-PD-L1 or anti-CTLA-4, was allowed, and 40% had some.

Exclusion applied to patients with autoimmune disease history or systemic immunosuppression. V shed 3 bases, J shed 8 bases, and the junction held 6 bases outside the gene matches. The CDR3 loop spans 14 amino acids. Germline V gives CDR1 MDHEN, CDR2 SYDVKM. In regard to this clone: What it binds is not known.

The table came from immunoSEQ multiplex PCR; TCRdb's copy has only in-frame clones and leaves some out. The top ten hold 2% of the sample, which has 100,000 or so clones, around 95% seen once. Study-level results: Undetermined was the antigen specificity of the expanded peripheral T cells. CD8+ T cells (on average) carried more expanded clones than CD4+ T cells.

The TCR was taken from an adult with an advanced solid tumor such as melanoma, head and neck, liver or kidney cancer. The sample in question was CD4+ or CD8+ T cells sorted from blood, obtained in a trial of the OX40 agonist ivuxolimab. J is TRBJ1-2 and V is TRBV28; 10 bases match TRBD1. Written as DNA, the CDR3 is TGTGCCAGCAGTTTTCTCGGACAGGGGGGAGGCTACACCTTC. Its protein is CASSFLGQGGGYTF.